The clone carrying this T cell receptor (beta chain) was picked up a small number of times. Its specificity is unknown. CDR1 is SGDLS and CDR2 is YYNGEE in the germline V gene. V gave up 1 base and J gave up 1 base, with 9 bases separating them. This CDR3 contains 14 residues. The source of the sample is a study of T-cell reconstitution after alpha-beta-depleted transplantation in children. Unique molecular identifiers were built into the TCRbeta library. TCRdb independently ran MiXCR on the PCR reads; one entry per CDR3 protein. This table holds roughly 490,000 distinct CDR3 sequences, 9.5% to 12% found once. Study-level results: Reports say that about two months after transplant, the alpha-beta T cells came out of several hundred graft clones that had expanded. Surviving recipient T cells and thymic progenitors underlay high day-60 TCRbeta diversity in some patients. At the one-year point after transplant, T-cell counts and TCRbeta diversity were found to come mostly from T cells that had been newly produced.

This chain links TRBV9 with TRBJ2-7; D might be TRBD1 (6 bases). The starting material was PBMCs, mostly from graft donor cells, obtained 180 days after TCRalphabeta/CD19-depleted stem cell transplant. This sequence originates from a female patient aged 2-10 years who had a stem cell transplant for aplastic anemia, so the T cells may come from the graft donor. The CDR3 nucleotides are TGTGCCAGCAGCGTACTGGGGACATCCTACGAGCAGTACTTC. This sequence encodes CASSVLGTSYEQYF. The entire variable domain, with the rest obtained from reference TRBV9 and TRBJ2-7, is as follows: DSGVTQTPKHLITATGQRVTLRCSPRSGDLSVYWYQQSLDQGLQFLIQYYNGEERAKGNILERFSAQQFPDLHSELNLSSLELGDSALYFCASSVLGTSYEQYFGPGTRLTVT.